This T cell receptor beta chain was sequenced for a study of T-cell memory formation after mild COVID-19. Across the study: Most TCR clusters belonged to a single donor.

The germline V gene encodes CDR1 SQVTM and CDR2 ANQGSEA. The germline V and J ends were trimmed by 5 bases and 9 bases, with 8 bases remaining between them. CDR3 length: 10 residues. Barcoded TCR alpha and TCR beta cDNA libraries with UMIs came from 5'RACE using constant-segment primers. One entry per CDR3 protein results from TCRdb running MiXCR on the 5' RACE reads. This sample carries about 560,000 distinct CDR3 sequences, roughly 20% of them seen once, and the ten largest clones take around 9.2%. This clonotype showed up just a few times. Antigen specificity is unknown. Overall study findings and caveats: Prior to infection, memory already included some responding clones, suggesting cross-reactive memory joined.

J is TRBJ2-1 and V is TRBV29-1; tentatively, D is TRBD1 (6 bases). The sequence was collected from an adult woman who had mild COVID-19 (a few samples of this study predate the infection). Cell type and time point are not known. Sequencing was done on a sample of PBMCs or a T cell subset sorted from them (not recorded which). The CDR3 region has the DNA TGCAGCGTTTCCAGGGGTGAGCAGTTCTTC. The encoded protein is CSVSRGEQFF.